The source of this T cell receptor (beta chain) is a study of T cells in Graves' hyperthyroidism and ophthalmopathy. Study-level background: Peripheral blood was collected at initial diagnosis, before any treatment.

This clonotype was counted ten times or more. What it binds is unknown. This sample holds PBMCs from roughly 10 ml fresh peripheral blood. CDR3 length equals 12 residues. V shed 4 bases and J shed 6 bases, with 8 bases lying between them. Looked up from germline, CDR1 is SGHTA and CDR2 is FQGTGA. Overall study findings and caveats: Peripheral blood also featured most of the thyroid clonotypes expanded above 0.001.

RNA transcripts gave rise to amplified TCR beta CDR3 regions. In the first-round RT-PCR of the TCR CDR3, the HTBI primer set was used. TCRdb independently ran MiXCR on the multiplex PCR reads; one entry per CDR3 protein. The data contain hundreds of thousands of distinct CDR3 sequences, 20% of them singletons. Sequencing used blood. The chain is built from TRBV7-3 and TRBJ2-3; no reliable D call. The sequence was collected from a man in his forties with Graves' ophthalmopathy. The DNA of the CDR3 is TGTGCCAGCAGCTCTTCGGACGATACGCAGTATTTT. The encoded protein is CASSSSDDTQYF.